This T cell receptor beta chain was observed in a study of blood T cell repertoires in COVID-19. Study background: Some COVID-19 samples were acute and others convalescent; all came from the United States, Italy and Spain. PBMCs, B-cell-depleted T cells, or T cells provided the cDNA or gDNA that made up the material.

The ends were cut back, 8 bases at V and 0 bases at J, with 11 bases in the middle. Germline V gene sequence: CDR1 MNHEY, CDR2 SMNVEV (reference sequence). The CDR3 extends over 15 amino acids. This clone was observed a single time. Original data processing: Estimation of nucleated cell counts was performed using reference gene primer amplification. Produced via immunoSEQ multiplex PCR; TCRdb's table is partial and in-frame only. From that table come the V and J calls and clone size; the DNA was used to work out D and trimming. This repertoire shows about 270,000 clones, around 86% found once; its top ten account for approximately 10%.

The TCR sequence derives from a man aged 35 to 55 with active or convalescent COVID-19. Specimen: peripheral blood. The chain carries TRBV27 and TRBJ1-6; maybe TRBD1 (5 bases). The chain's CDR3 is CASWGRSSYNSPLHF. As DNA, the CDR3 is TGTGCCAGCTGGGGGAGGAGCTCCTATAATTCACCCCTCCACTTT.